This T cell receptor beta chain stems from a study of T cell responses to AZD1222 COVID-19 vaccine. Study findings and constraints: Two AZD1222 administrations were followed by greater Spike-specific TCR breadth and depth. The study sampled repertoires only after the peak T cell response. Only a handful of AZD1222 recipients, roughly 6 in all, had baseline seropositivity.

To note about this clone: The antigen is not known.

Data came from immunoSEQ multiplex PCR; TCRdb stores just in-frame clones and leaves some out. The sample has approximately 100,000 clones, 87% seen once. In germline, CDR1 is SGHKS, CDR2 YYEKEE (reference sequence). This CDR3 contains 15 residues. With 4 bases removed from V and 0 bases from J, the gap between germline ends came to 13 bases. The clonotype comes from an adult who received the AZD1222 COVID-19 vaccine. Sequenced here: peripheral blood, sampled 28 days after the second AZD1222 dose. This chain uses TRBV5-5 with TRBJ1-2, with a tentative D call TRBD1 (6 bases). DNA of the CDR3: TGTGCCAGCAGCCCCGGGACAAGCACTAACTATGGCTACACCTTC. As protein: CASSPGTSTNYGYTF.